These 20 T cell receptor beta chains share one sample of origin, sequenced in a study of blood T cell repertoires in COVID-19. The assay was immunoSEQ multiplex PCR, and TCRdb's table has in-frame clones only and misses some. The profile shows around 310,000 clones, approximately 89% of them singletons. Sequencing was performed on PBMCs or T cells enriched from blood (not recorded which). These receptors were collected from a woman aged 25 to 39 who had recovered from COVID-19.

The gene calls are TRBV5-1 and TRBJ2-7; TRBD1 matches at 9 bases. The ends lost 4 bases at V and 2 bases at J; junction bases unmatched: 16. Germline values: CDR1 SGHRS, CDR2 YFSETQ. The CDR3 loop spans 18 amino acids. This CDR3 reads CASSATTHRDRVAYEQYF. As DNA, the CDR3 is TGCGCCAGCAGCGCAACCACCCACCGGGACAGGGTCGCCTACGAGCAGTACTTC. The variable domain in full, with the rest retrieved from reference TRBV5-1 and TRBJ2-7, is KAGVTQTPRYLIKTRGQQVTLSCSPISGHRSVSWYQQTPGQGLQFLFEYFSETQRNKGNFPGRFSGRQFSNSRSEMNVSTLELGDSALYLCASSATTHRDRVAYEQYFGPGTRLTVT.

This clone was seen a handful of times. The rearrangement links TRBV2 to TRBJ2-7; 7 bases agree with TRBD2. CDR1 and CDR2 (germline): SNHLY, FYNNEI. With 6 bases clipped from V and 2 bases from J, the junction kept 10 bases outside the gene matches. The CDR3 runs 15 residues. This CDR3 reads CASSPGTTNTYEQYF. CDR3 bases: TGTGCCAGCAGCCCCGGGACTACCAATACCTACGAGCAGTACTTC.

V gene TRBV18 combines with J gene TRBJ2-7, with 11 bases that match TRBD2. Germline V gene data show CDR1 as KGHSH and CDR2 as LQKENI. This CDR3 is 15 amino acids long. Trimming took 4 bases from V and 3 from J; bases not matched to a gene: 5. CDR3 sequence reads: CASSQTGTSGYEQYF. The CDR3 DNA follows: TGTGCCAGCTCACAGACCGGGACTAGCGGCTACGAGCAGTACTTC.

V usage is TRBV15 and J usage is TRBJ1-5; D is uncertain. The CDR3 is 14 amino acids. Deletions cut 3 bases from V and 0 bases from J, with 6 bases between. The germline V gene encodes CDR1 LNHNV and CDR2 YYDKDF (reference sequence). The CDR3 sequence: CATSRADSNQPQHF. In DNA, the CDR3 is TGTGCCACCAGCAGGGCAGATAGCAATCAGCCCCAGCATTTT.

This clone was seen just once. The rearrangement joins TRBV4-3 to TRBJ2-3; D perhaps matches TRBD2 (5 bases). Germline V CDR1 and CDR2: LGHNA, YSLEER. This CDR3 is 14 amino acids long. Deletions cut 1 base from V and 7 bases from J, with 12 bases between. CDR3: CASSQGRDIHTQYF. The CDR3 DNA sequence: TGCGCCAGCAGCCAAGGACGGGATATTCATACGCAGTATTTT.

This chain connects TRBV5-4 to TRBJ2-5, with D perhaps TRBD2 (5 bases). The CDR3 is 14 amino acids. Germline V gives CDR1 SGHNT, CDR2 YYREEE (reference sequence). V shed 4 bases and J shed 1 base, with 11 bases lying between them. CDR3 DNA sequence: TGTGCCAGCAGCCCGGGGAATAGCCAAGAGACCCAGTACTTC. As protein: CASSPGNSQETQYF. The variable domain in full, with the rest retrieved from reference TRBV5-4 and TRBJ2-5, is ETGVTQSPTHLIKTRGQQVTLRCSSQSGHNTVSWYQQALGQGPQFIFQYYREEENGRGNFPPRFSGLQFPNYSSELNVNALELDDSALYLCASSPGNSQETQYFGPGTRLLVL.

The CDR3, as DNA: TGTGCCAGCAGTCCGTGGGGCTCCTTGGGGGATACGCAGTATTTT. Its protein is CASSPWGSLGDTQYF. This rearrangement joins TRBV6-5 to TRBJ2-3, with D tentatively TRBD1 (5 bases). CDR1 MNHEY and CDR2 SVGAGI come from the germline V gene. The germline V and J ends were trimmed by 5 bases and 6 bases, with 18 bases remaining between them. The CDR3 is 15 amino acids.

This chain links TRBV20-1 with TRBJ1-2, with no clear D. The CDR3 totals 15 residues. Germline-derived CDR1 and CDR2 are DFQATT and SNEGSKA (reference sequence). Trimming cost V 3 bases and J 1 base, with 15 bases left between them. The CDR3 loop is CSASLVRRYNYGYTF. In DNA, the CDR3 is TGCAGTGCTAGTCTCGTACGCCGGTATAACTATGGCTACACCTTC.

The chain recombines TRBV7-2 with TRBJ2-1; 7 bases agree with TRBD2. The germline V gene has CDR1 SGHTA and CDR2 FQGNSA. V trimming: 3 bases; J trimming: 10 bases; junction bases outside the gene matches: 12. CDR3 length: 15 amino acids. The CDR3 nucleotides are TGTGCCAGCAGCTTTAGTACTAGCGATATTAGCGAGCAGTTCTTC. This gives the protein CASSFSTSDISEQFF.

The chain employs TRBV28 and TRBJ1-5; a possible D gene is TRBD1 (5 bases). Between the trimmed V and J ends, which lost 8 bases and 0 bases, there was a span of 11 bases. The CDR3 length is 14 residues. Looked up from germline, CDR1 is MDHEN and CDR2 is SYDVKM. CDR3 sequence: CASYFRDSNQPQHF. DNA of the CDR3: TGTGCCAGCTACTTCAGGGATAGCAATCAGCCCCAGCATTTT.

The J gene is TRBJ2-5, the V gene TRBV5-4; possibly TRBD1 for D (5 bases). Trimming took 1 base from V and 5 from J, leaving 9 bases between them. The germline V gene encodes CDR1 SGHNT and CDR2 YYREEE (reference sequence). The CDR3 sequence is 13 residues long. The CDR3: CASSLSQGETQYF. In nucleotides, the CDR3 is TGTGCCAGCAGCTTGTCCCAGGGCGAGACCCAGTACTTC.

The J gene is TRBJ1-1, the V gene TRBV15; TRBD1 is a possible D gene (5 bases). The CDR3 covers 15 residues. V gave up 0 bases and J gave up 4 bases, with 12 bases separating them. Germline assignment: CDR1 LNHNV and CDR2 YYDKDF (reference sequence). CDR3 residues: CATSRDGARGTEAFF. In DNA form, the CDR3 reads TGTGCCACCAGCAGAGATGGCGCAAGGGGCACTGAAGCTTTCTTT.

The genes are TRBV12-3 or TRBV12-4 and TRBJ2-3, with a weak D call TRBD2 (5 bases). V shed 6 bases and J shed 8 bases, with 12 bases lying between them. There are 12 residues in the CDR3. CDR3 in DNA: TGTGCCAGCAGCTTCTCCCGGGGTACGCAGTATTTT. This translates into CASSFSRGTQYF.

CDR3 bases: TGTGCCACGGGAGGGAGGGGCCACTATGGCTACACCTTC. It translates to CATGGRGHYGYTF. The J gene is TRBJ1-2, the V gene TRBV27; perhaps TRBD1 as D (5 bases). CDR3 length: 13 amino acids. V lost 10 bases to trimming and J lost 3 bases, with 15 bases between them. Germline V gives CDR1 MNHEY, CDR2 SMNVEV (reference sequence).

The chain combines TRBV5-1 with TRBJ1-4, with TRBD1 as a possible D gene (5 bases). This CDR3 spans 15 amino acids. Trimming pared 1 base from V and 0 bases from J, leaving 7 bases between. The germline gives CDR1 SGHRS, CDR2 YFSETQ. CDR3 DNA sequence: TGCGCCAGCAGCTTGACAGGTTCAACTAATGAAAAACTGTTTTTT. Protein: CASSLTGSTNEKLFF.

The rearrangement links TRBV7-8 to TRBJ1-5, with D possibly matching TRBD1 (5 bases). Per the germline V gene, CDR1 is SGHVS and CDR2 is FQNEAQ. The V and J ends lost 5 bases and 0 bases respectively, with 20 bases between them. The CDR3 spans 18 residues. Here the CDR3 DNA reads TGTGCCAGCAGCCTTGGCAGGGCATTATTGTCTAGCAATCAGCCCCAGCATTTT. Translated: CASSLGRALLSSNQPQHF.

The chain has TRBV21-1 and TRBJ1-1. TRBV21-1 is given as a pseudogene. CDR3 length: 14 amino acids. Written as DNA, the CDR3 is TGTGCCAGCAGCAATAAAGCGGGGAACACTGAAGCTTTCTTT. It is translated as CASSNKAGNTEAFF.

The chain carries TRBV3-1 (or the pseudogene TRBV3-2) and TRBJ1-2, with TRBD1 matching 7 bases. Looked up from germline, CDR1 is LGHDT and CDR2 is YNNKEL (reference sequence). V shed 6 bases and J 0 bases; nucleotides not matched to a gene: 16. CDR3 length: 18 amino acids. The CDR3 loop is CASSPPTGQGGTNYGYTF. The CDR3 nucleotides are TGTGCCAGCAGTCCTCCTACCGGGCAGGGGGGTACTAACTATGGCTACACCTTC.

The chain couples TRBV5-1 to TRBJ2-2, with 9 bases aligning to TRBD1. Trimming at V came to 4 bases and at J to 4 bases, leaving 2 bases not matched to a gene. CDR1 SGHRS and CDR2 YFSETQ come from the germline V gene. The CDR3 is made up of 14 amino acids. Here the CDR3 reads CASSPGQGTGELFF. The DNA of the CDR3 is TGCGCCAGCAGCCCGGGACAGGGCACCGGGGAGCTGTTTTTT.

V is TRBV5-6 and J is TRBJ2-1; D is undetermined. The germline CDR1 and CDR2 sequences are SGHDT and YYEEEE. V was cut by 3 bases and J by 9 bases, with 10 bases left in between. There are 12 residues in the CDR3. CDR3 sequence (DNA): TGTGCCAGCAGCTCCGGTTCGGGTGAGCAGTTCTTC. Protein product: CASSSGSGEQFF.